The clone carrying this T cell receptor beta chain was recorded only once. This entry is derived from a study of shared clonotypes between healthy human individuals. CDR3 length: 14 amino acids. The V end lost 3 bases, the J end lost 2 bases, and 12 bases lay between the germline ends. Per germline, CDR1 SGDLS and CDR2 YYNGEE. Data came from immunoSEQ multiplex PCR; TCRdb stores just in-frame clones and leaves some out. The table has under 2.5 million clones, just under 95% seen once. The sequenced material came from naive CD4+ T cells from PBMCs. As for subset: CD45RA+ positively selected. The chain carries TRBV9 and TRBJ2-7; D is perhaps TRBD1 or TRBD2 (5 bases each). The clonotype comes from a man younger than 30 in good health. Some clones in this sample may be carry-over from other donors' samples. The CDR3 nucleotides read TGTGCCAGCAGCGGGGGACGAGCAGCCTACGAGCAGTACTTC. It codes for CASSGGRAAYEQYF.